The T cell receptor beta chain described here comes from a study of T cell responses to AZD1222 COVID-19 vaccine. Second doses that came at about 4 or about 12 weeks were put together. As to this clone: What it binds is unknown.

The CDR3 has 12 amino acids. Germline V CDR1 and CDR2: GTSNPN, SVGIG (reference sequence). V dropped 0 bases and J dropped 8 bases, with 10 bases sitting between them. Profiling relied on immunoSEQ multiplex PCR, and the TCRdb table lists in-frame clones only, not all of them. Of some 96,000 clones listed, roughly 83% are singletons. Whole-study results and caveats: Sampled repertoires all dated from after the peak T cell response.

The sample here was peripheral blood, taken 28 days after the second AZD1222 dose. This TCR derives from an adult who received the AZD1222 COVID-19 vaccine. The J gene is TRBJ1-2, the V gene TRBV30; D not certain. The DNA of the CDR3 is TGTGCCTGGAGTGTATCCAGGCTGGGCTACACCTTC. Protein product: CAWSVSRLGYTF.